This is a list of T cell receptor beta chains from one sample in a study of blood T cells in healthy people across ages. TCRdb analysed the 5' RACE reads with MiXCR anew, one entry per CDR3 protein. The sample has about 1.4 million distinct CDR3 sequences; roughly 59% are singletons. The sample comprised blood. The receptors here all came from a man aged 18-30 years in good health. Both conserved end residues are part of each CDR3. Rows give clone size only sometimes, using once, few, many, or a class for an expanded clone.

few,TRBJ1-5,TRBV29-1,CSVVTGNQPQHF
.,.,TRBV20-1,CSARPLGLGYEQYF
.,TRBJ1-2,TRBV24-1,CATIPGPRRANYGYTF
.,TRBJ1-5,TRBV20-1,CSALTGTNFGQPQHF
few,TRBJ1-4,TRBV12-3/TRBV12-4,CASSLLLAGGTNEKLFF
.,TRBJ1-2,TRBV27,CASSPFWGKGTLEYYGYTF
.,TRBJ1-4,TRBV29-1,CSVGEGGQGKEKLFF
few,TRBJ2-1,TRBV29-1,CSVGGKGQVEQFF
.,TRBJ1-1,TRBV9,CASSVGAENTEAFF
.,TRBJ2-6,TRBV12-5,CASAEGQGSSGANVLTF
.,TRBJ1-2,TRBV5-6,CASSWGPQYGYTF
.,TRBJ2-7,TRBV10-3,CAISGYAEPTLVYEQYF
.,TRBJ1-6,TRBV5-6,CASRAAPGTKNSPPHF
few,TRBJ1-4,TRBV28,CASGTANEKLFF
few,TRBJ2-5,TRBV20-1,CSASSAGGYQETQYF
few,TRBJ2-1,TRBV24-1,CATSDFVTGSYNEQFF
.,TRBJ2-4,TRBV6-5,CASSYSRGTKNIQYF